A single sample is the source of the 23 T cell receptor beta chains below, sequenced in a study of T-cell reconstitution after alpha-beta-depleted transplantation in children. As it was prepared, the TCRbeta library received unique molecular identifiers. TCRdb reprocessed the PCR reads with MiXCR, giving one entry per CDR3 protein. The sample contains around 490,000 distinct CDR3 sequences, about an eighth of which appear only once. Sequenced material: PBMCs, mostly from graft donor cells, taken 180 days after TCRalphabeta/CD19-depleted stem cell transplant. Receptors were obtained from a female patient aged 2-9 years who had a stem cell transplant for aplastic anemia, so the T cells may come from the graft donor.

J is TRBJ2-3 and V is TRBV15, with TRBD1 matching over 11 bases. This CDR3 is 18 amino acids long. V trimming: 4 bases; J trimming: 0 bases; junction bases outside the gene matches: 9. The germline gives CDR1 LNHNV, CDR2 YYDKDF (reference sequence). The CDR3 reads CATSIRDRGGYSTDTQYF. The DNA of the CDR3 is TGTGCCACCAGCATCCGGGACAGGGGGGGATATAGCACAGATACGCAGTATTTT.

This clonotype turned up a few times. This chain joins TRBV27 and TRBJ2-1; D perhaps matches TRBD2 (6 bases). Trimming took 9 bases from V and 6 from J, leaving 15 bases between them. This CDR3 is 13 amino acids long. Germline V CDR1 and CDR2: MNHEY, SMNVEV (reference sequence). The chain's CDR3 is CASRMGGFNEQFF. DNA of the CDR3: TGTGCCAGTCGTATGGGAGGTTTCAATGAGCAGTTCTTC.

V usage is TRBV11-2 and J usage is TRBJ1-6, with D uncertain. This CDR3 is built from 15 residues. CDR1 is SGHAT and CDR2 is FQNNGV in the germline V gene. Trimming cost V 7 bases and J 5 bases, with 15 bases left between them. In nucleotides, the CDR3 is TGTGCCAGCACCCCAGGCGTACTGAATAATTCACCCCTCCACTTT. Translated: CASTPGVLNNSPLHF.

This clonotype was seen a few times. V is TRBV20-1 and J is TRBJ1-5; D unresolved. The CDR3 sequence is 13 residues long. Germline CDR1 is DFQATT and CDR2 is SNEGSKA (reference sequence). Trimming pared 0 bases from V and 4 bases from J, leaving 7 bases between. The CDR3 spells CSARDPINQPQHF. For the CDR3, the DNA is TGCAGTGCTAGAGATCCCATTAATCAGCCCCAGCATTTT.

This rearrangement joins TRBV7-2 to TRBJ2-7; no firm D call. CDR1 is SGHTA and CDR2 is FQGNSA in the germline V gene. The V end was cut by 3 bases, the J end by 4 bases, with 16 bases between. The CDR3 spans 15 residues. This CDR3 reads CASSFRYPGMYEQYV. The CDR3 DNA is TGTGCCAGCAGCTTTCGATATCCCGGAATGTACGAGCAGTACGTC.

V usage is TRBV12-3 or TRBV12-4 and J usage is TRBJ2-1, with D maybe TRBD2 (6 bases). The V gene lost 6 bases and the J gene lost 5 bases, with 17 bases spanning the gap. This CDR3 spans 15 amino acids. The CDR3 is CASSLRGLRDNEQFF. CDR3 nucleotides: TGTGCCAGCAGCCTAAGGGGACTCCGCGACAATGAGCAGTTCTTC.

On this clonotype: This may stem from a read error, because a much larger clone lies one nucleotide away. This chain joins TRBV24-1 and TRBJ2-1; TRBD1 matches at 8 bases. The CDR3 consists of 18 residues. Germline V gene lookup returns CDR1 KGHDR and CDR2 SFDVKD. In DNA, the CDR3 is TGTGCCGCCAGTGATACTTTACCAGGACAGGGATCTTACAATGAGCAGTTCTTC. It codes for CAASDTLPGQGSYNEQFF.

The CDR3 DNA sequence: TGCAGTGCCGCCGGACTAGCGGGAGTTCTCACAGATACGCAGTATTTT. Encoded protein: CSAAGLAGVLTDTQYF. This chain links TRBV20-1 with TRBJ2-3, with TRBD2 matching over 13 bases. CDR3 length equals 16 residues. The germline V gene has CDR1 DFQATT and CDR2 SNEGSKA (reference sequence). V was pared by 6 bases and J by 2 bases, with 8 bases of the junction left unmatched.

The sample holds a few counts of this clonotype. V usage is TRBV12-3 or TRBV12-4 and J usage is TRBJ2-7; tentative D call: TRBD1 (6 bases). The CDR3 has 14 residues. Between the trimmed V and J ends, which lost 3 bases and 4 bases, there was a span of 13 bases. The DNA for the CDR3 is TGTGCCAGCAGTTTTCAGGGGCCTACTTACGAGCAGTACGTC. This encodes CASSFQGPTYEQYV.

This clonotype was counted only a few times. The chain is built from TRBV7-9 and TRBJ1-2; TRBD1 matches 9 bases. The CDR3 runs to 15 residues. V shed 1 base and J 7 bases; nucleotides not matched to a gene: 7. Germline values: CDR1 SEHNR, CDR2 FQNEAQ (reference sequence). This CDR3 is CASSLVDRGATGYTF. For the CDR3, the DNA is TGTGCCAGCAGCTTAGTGGACAGGGGAGCTACTGGCTACACCTTC.

This chain uses TRBV29-1 with TRBJ2-1; a possible D gene is TRBD2 (5 bases). The V gene lost 0 bases and the J gene lost 11 bases, with 11 bases spanning the gap. CDR1 is SQVTM and CDR2 is ANQGSEA in the germline V gene. The CDR3 is 12 amino acids. The CDR3 protein is CSVEDQRDQQFF. The CDR3 nucleotides are TGCAGCGTTGAAGATCAGAGGGATCAGCAGTTCTTC.

This clonotype occurred many times. The V gene is TRBV7-2, the J gene TRBJ2-7; TRBD2 matches at 9 bases. Germline V gene lookup returns CDR1 SGHTA and CDR2 FQGNSA. J was trimmed by 2 bases and V by 5 bases; bases with no gene match: 10. The CDR3 extends over 16 amino acids. CDR3 in amino acids: CASSPHGLAITYEQYF. CDR3 coding DNA: TGTGCCAGCAGCCCACATGGACTAGCGATAACCTACGAGCAGTACTTC.

Remarks on this clonotype: Just one base apart from a much larger clone, this may be a read error. The gene calls are TRBV29-1 and TRBJ2-1; D ambiguous. Germline V gene lookup returns CDR1 SQVTM and CDR2 ANQGSEA. V gave up 3 bases and J gave up 13 bases, with 13 bases separating them. The CDR3 contains 11 residues. This CDR3 is CSVDGLKDQFF. The CDR3 nucleotides read TGCAGCGTTGACGGTTTGAAGGACCAGTTCTTC.

The table lists this clonotype with a few counts. V gene TRBV20-1 combines with J gene TRBJ1-5, with D hard to call. Trimming took off 5 bases at V and 0 bases at J, with 11 bases between the two ends. From germline, CDR1 is DFQATT and CDR2 SNEGSKA (reference sequence). The CDR3 sequence is 14 residues long. DNA for the CDR3: TGCAGTGCTCTCGACCGGGATAGCAATCAGCCCCAGCATTTT. This codes for CSALDRDSNQPQHF.

This clonotype has more than one count but fewer than ten. The rearrangement joins TRBV5-1 to TRBJ1-4; D gene ambiguous. The germline V and J ends were trimmed by 4 bases and 0 bases, with 13 bases remaining between them. The CDR3 runs 16 residues. The germline V gene encodes CDR1 SGHRS and CDR2 YFSETQ. The CDR3 coding sequence is TGCGCCAGCAGCCCGACCTCCAGGTCAACTAATGAAAAACTGTTTTTT. It translates to CASSPTSRSTNEKLFF. Together with reference TRBV5-1 and TRBJ1-4, the CDR3 gives the full variable domain: KAGVTQTPRYLIKTRGQQVTLSCSPISGHRSVSWYQQTPGQGLQFLFEYFSETQRNKGNFPGRFSGRQFSNSRSEMNVSTLELGDSALYLCASSPTSRSTNEKLFFGSGTQLSVL.

V and J are TRBV13 and TRBJ1-2; 8 positions match TRBD1. The V gene end was trimmed by 4 bases and the J gene end by 0 bases; junction bases not matched to a gene: 7. In germline, CDR1 is PRHDT, CDR2 FYEKMQ (reference sequence). CDR3 length equals 16 residues. In nucleotides, the CDR3 is TGTGCCAGCAGCTCCAACAGGGGGATCACTAACTATGGCTACACCTTC. This sequence encodes CASSSNRGITNYGYTF.

This chain connects TRBV20-1 to TRBJ2-7, with no clear D. The V gene's germline CDR1 is DFQATT and CDR2 SNEGSKA (reference sequence). This CDR3 is 11 amino acids long. V lost 3 bases, J lost 8 bases, and 11 bases lay in between. CDR3 DNA: TGCAGTGCTAGTTCCCCTAGAAAGCAGTACTTC. It is translated as CSASSPRKQYF.

The rearrangement links TRBV4-2 to TRBJ2-2, with D perhaps TRBD2 (6 bases). The germline CDR1 and CDR2 sequences are LGHNA and YNFKEQ. V shed 0 bases and J shed 6 bases, with 11 bases lying between them. This CDR3 is 15 amino acids long. CDR3 in amino acids: CASSQETSAPGELFF. CDR3 nucleotides: TGTGCCAGCAGCCAAGAGACTAGTGCCCCCGGGGAGCTGTTTTTT.

The V call is TRBV27, the J call TRBJ2-1, with 11 bases aligning to TRBD2. With 11 bases clipped from V and 6 bases from J, the junction kept 12 bases outside the gene matches. This CDR3 is built from 15 residues. Germline loops: CDR1 MNHEY, CDR2 SMNVEV (reference sequence). CDR3 in amino acids: CAVGELAGVGNEQFF. The CDR3 nucleotides read TGTGCCGTGGGGGAACTAGCGGGAGTTGGCAATGAGCAGTTCTTC.

This clonotype was observed many times. The chain employs TRBV4-2 and TRBJ2-1; 8 positions match TRBD1. V trimming: 3 bases; J trimming: 6 bases; junction bases outside the gene matches: 10. Germline V gene lookup returns CDR1 LGHNA and CDR2 YNFKEQ. The CDR3 consists of 16 residues. The CDR3 bases are TGTGCCAGCAGCCAGGTCTCGGGACAGGCGTTCAATGAGCAGTTCTTC. Protein: CASSQVSGQAFNEQFF.

This clonotype was seen a few times. As DNA, the CDR3 is TGTGCCAGCAGTTATGAGGGAGGGGTTGGGGAGCAGTACTTC. The encoded protein is CASSYEGGVGEQYF. V and J are TRBV6-5 and TRBJ2-7; TRBD2 matches 7 bases. CDR3 size: 14 residues. V was pared by 3 bases and J by 7 bases, with 9 bases of the junction left unmatched. Germline CDR1 MNHEY, CDR2 SVGAGI.

The chain is built from TRBV19 and TRBJ2-2; 8 bases are shared with TRBD1. The trim removed 10 bases at V and 4 bases at J, leaving 11 bases unmatched. The germline CDR1 and CDR2 sequences are LNHDA and SQIVND (reference sequence). This CDR3 is 15 amino acids long. The CDR3, as DNA: TGTGCCACCACCAATACGGGACAGGTCACCGGGGAGCTGTTTTTT. Its protein is CATTNTGQVTGELFF. Looking up the rest from reference TRBV19 and TRBJ2-2 gives the full variable domain: DGGITQSPKYLFRKEGQNVTLSCEQNLNHDAMYWYRQDPGQGLRLIYYSQIVNDFQKGDIAEGYSVSREKKESFPLTVTSAQKNPTAFYLCATTNTGQVTGELFFGEGSRLTVL.

This rearrangement joins TRBV6-6 to TRBJ2-7, with D unclear. Germline-derived CDR1 and CDR2 are MNHNY and SVGAGI (reference sequence). The CDR3 runs to 13 residues. The V and J ends lost 0 bases and 3 bases respectively, with 6 bases between them. The chain's CDR3 is CASSYSTVYEQYV. In DNA, the CDR3 is TGTGCCAGCAGTTACTCGACGGTCTACGAGCAGTACGTC.